These T cell receptor beta chains were read from a single sample in a study of CD8 T cells in ankylosing spondylitis. TCRdb recomputed calls from the 5' RACE reads with MiXCR, one row per CDR3 protein. Of about 420,000 distinct CDR3 sequences in the sample, approximately 20% are singletons; the top ten hold approximately 16%. The sequenced material came from blood, either unsorted or a sorted T cell fraction (not recorded which). These receptors originate from a male donor with ankylosing spondylitis. Both conserved end residues are part of each CDR3. A D gene is named only where the DNA matches it firmly. Clone size appears in some rows only: once, few, many, or a class for an expanded clone.

>few|TRBJ1-6|NA|TRBV12-3/TRBV12-4
CASTSDADNSPLHF
TGTGCCAGCACCTCAGATGCGGATAATTCACCCCTCCACTTT
>NA|TRBJ2-2|NA|TRBV4-1
CASSQEIRAGELFF
TGCGCCAGCAGCCAAGAAATCAGGGCCGGGGAGCTGTTTTTT
>NA|TRBJ2-1|NA|TRBV12-3/TRBV12-4
CASSRGGGSYNEQFF
TGTGCCAGCAGTCGGGGAGGTGGTTCCTACAATGAGCAGTTCTTC
>NA|TRBJ2-7|NA|TRBV5-1
CASSVDNYEQYF
TGCGCCAGCAGCGTTGACAACTACGAGCAGTACTTC
>NA|TRBJ1-6|TRBD1|TRBV4-1
CASSQVPQGAGSPLHF
TGCGCCAGCAGCCAAGTCCCACAGGGGGCCGGTTCACCCCTCCACTTT
>NA|TRBJ1-3|NA|TRBV29-1
CSVRVGNTIYF
TGCAGCGTTCGAGTCGGAAACACCATATATTTT
>few|TRBJ1-1|TRBD1|TRBV27
CASSPRTGRTEAFF
TGTGCCAGCAGTCCCCGGACAGGGAGGACTGAAGCTTTCTTT
>NA|TRBJ2-1|NA|TRBV3-1
CASSQDSASSYNEQFF
TGTGCCAGCAGCCAAGATTCGGCTAGCTCCTACAATGAGCAGTTCTTC
>NA|TRBJ2-6|NA|TRBV12-3/TRBV12-4
CASSPRGSSGANVLTF
TGTGCCAGCAGCCCCCGCGGTTCCTCTGGGGCCAACGTCCTGACTTTC
>once|TRBJ1-2|NA|TRBV21-1
CASSKEKGSSNYGYTF
TGTGCCAGCAGCAAAGAAAAGGGGTCTTCTAACTATGGCTACACCTTC
>NA|TRBJ2-7|NA|TRBV5-1
CASRAATYEQYF
TGCGCCAGCAGGGCAGCCACCTACGAGCAGTACTTC
>NA|TRBJ2-1|NA|TRBV5-1
CASSSGLAYSEQFF
TGCGCCAGCAGCTCCGGACTGGCCTACAGTGAGCAGTTCTTC
>NA|TRBJ1-1|NA|TRBV12-3/TRBV12-4
CASSLAYRDTEAFF
TGTGCCAGCAGCCTCGCTTATAGGGACACTGAAGCTTTCTTT
>few|TRBJ2-1|TRBD1|TRBV18
CASSPAGTGTYNEQFF
TGTGCCAGCTCACCTGCCGGGACAGGTACATACAATGAGCAGTTCTTC
>NA|TRBJ2-7|NA|TRBV29-1
CSVEFRFGGGPITYEQYF
TGCAGCGTTGAATTCAGATTCGGTGGAGGCCCGATAACCTACGAGCAGTACTTC
>few|TRBJ1-4|NA|TRBV10-3
CAISASGASEKLFF
TGTGCCATCAGTGCCTCTGGGGCAAGCGAGAAACTGTTTTTT
>NA|TRBJ2-5|NA|TRBV11-2
CASSPSGGSETQYF
TGTGCCAGCAGCCCATCGGGCGGGTCAGAGACCCAGTACTTC
>few|TRBJ2-7|TRBD1|TRBV20-1
CSASSTGASYEQYF
TGCAGTGCTAGTAGTACAGGGGCCTCCTACGAGCAGTACTTC
>few|TRBJ1-1|NA|TRBV6-1
CASSRASWGNTEAFF
TGTGCCAGCAGTCGGGCCTCTTGGGGGAACACTGAAGCTTTCTTT